This TCR beta chain was identified during a study of cytomegalovirus exposure and HLA in healthy donors. There are 16 residues in the CDR3. Germline CDR1 is MNHNS and CDR2 is SASEGT. Deletions cut 4 bases from V and 0 bases from J, with 15 bases between. It was with 60 Vbeta and 13 Jbeta primers that the PCR ran. Sequencing was performed with immunoSEQ multiplex PCR; in TCRdb, only in-frame clones are kept and a portion is missing. The sample lists fewer than 120,000 clones, less than 85% seen once, with 13% in the top ten. The clonotype was recovered from a man between 25 and 39 years old in good health and CMV-seropositive. The sequencing input was PBMCs. The chain couples TRBV6-1 to TRBJ2-5, with D possibly TRBD2 on 5 matching bases. Written as DNA, the CDR3 is TGTGCCAGCAGTGGGAGGACTGTGCAAGACCAAGAGACCCAGTACTTC. It yields the protein CASSGRTVQDQETQYF.